This TCR beta chain was sequenced in a study of metastatic and nonmetastatic thyroid tumors. Nobody among the patients had been given any treatment before thyroid surgery. TCRdb reassembled clones from the PCR reads with MiXCR. In the table there are fewer than 35,000 clones, about a fifth of which are singletons. A word on this clone: The junction departs from germline at one end; a sequencing error may be responsible.

This TCR was recovered from a male donor with papillary thyroid cancer or a benign thyroid nodule (not recorded which). Some clones in this sample may be carry-over from other donors' samples. Source material: tumor tissue.

DNA of the CDR3: TGTGCCAGCAGTCCCCGCAGGGGCCTGACTAGCGGACACAATGGGCAGTTCTTC. Translation: CASSPRRGLTSGHNGQFF. The chain joins TRBV28 to TRBJ2-1, with TRBD2 matching 9 bases. There are 18 residues in the CDR3. Per the germline V gene, CDR1 is MDHEN and CDR2 is SYDVKM.